This passage covers 9 T cell receptor beta chains from one sample sequenced in a study of control samples from healthy donors and cancer patients. Sequenced by immunoSEQ multiplex PCR; TCRdb stores in-frame clones only, minus some. The repertoire holds about 51,000 clones, roughly 80% seen once, with roughly a tenth in the top ten. The sample comprised blood. The source of these receptors is a man aged 70 or older in good health.

The chain carries TRBV2 and TRBJ1-1; possibly TRBD1 for D (6 bases). The germline V gene has CDR1 SNHLY and CDR2 FYNNEI. This CDR3 has 17 residues. The V gene lost 4 bases and the J gene lost 11 bases, with 29 bases spanning the gap. This CDR3 is CASSVQGGRLFQVTAFF. The CDR3 DNA reads as TGTGCCAGCAGTGTACAGGGCGGACGCTTGTTCCAGGTCACGGCTTTCTTT.

The chain recombines TRBV6-5 with TRBJ2-2; TRBD2 aligns across 8 bases. The CDR3 consists of 15 residues. Trimming removed 6 bases from V and 7 bases from J; junction bases left unmatched: 10. Germline CDR1 reads MNHEY; CDR2 reads SVGAGI. The CDR3 sequence is CASRRTSTSFGELFF. CDR3 nucleotide sequence: TGTGCCAGCAGACGGACTAGCACTTCGTTCGGGGAGCTGTTTTTT.

This clone was observed a few times. This sequence joins TRBV18 and TRBJ2-7; TRBD1 agrees at 8 bases. CDR1 and CDR2 from the germline V gene are KGHSH and LQKENI. CDR3 length equals 14 residues. Trimming removed 6 bases from V and 0 bases from J; junction bases left unmatched: 4. This chain's CDR3 is CASSFTGGSYEQYF. DNA for the CDR3: TGTGCCAGCTCTTTTACAGGGGGCTCCTACGAGCAGTACTTC.

The chain carries TRBV11-2 and TRBJ2-7, with D perhaps TRBD2 (5 bases). This CDR3 region has 13 residues. The germline V and J ends were trimmed by 4 bases and 0 bases, with 7 bases remaining between them. The germline gives CDR1 SGHAT, CDR2 FQNNGV. The CDR3 coding sequence is TGTGCCAGCAGCTCCGCGGGCTCCTACGAGCAGTACTTC. Translation gives CASSSAGSYEQYF.

J is TRBJ1-2 and V is TRBV7-6; D not resolved. V dropped 3 bases and J dropped 8 bases, with 16 bases sitting between them. CDR1 and CDR2 from the germline V gene are SGHVS and FNYEAQ. The CDR3 contains 14 residues. The CDR3 DNA follows: TGTGCCAGCAGCTTTGGCGGGGAAGTTGGCGGCTACACCTTC. Translating it yields CASSFGGEVGGYTF.

Only a few counts were recorded for this clone. The chain couples TRBV29-1 to TRBJ1-1; 10 nucleotides line up with TRBD1. The germline V gene encodes CDR1 SQVTM and CDR2 ANQGSEA. The V and J ends lost 7 bases and 3 bases, in that order; junction bases with no gene match: 14. This CDR3 is 16 amino acids long. CDR3 region: CSALRGWTGGYTEAFF. DNA for the CDR3: TGCAGCGCCCTTAGAGGTTGGACAGGGGGGTACACTGAAGCTTTCTTT. Variable domain in full (rest from reference TRBV29-1 and TRBJ1-1): SAVISQKPSRDICQRGTSLTIQCQVDSQVTMMFWYRQQPGQSLTLIATANQGSEATYESGFVIDKFPISRPNLTFSTLTVSNMSPEDSSIYLCSALRGWTGGYTEAFFGQGTRLTVV.

The V gene is TRBV19, the J gene TRBJ2-7; possibly TRBD1 for D (8 bases). This CDR3 region has 16 residues. Germline assignment: CDR1 LNHDA and CDR2 SQIVND (reference sequence). Deletions cut 4 bases from V and 2 bases from J, with 18 bases between. The CDR3 is CASSRDRGGTTYEQYF. The CDR3 coding sequence is TGTGCCAGTAGTAGAGACAGGGGAGGGACAACCTACGAGCAGTACTTC.

The rearrangement joins TRBV3-1 (or the pseudogene TRBV3-2) to TRBJ2-3; 15 bases map to TRBD2. J was trimmed by 8 bases and V by 1 base; bases with no gene match: 7. This CDR3 is built from 17 residues. The germline CDR1 and CDR2 sequences are LGHDT and YNNKEL (reference sequence). CDR3 in amino acids: CASSQVGLAGGPRTQYF. The CDR3 DNA follows: TGTGCCAGCAGCCAAGTAGGACTAGCGGGGGGGCCGCGTACGCAGTATTTT.

The gene calls are TRBV7-5 and TRBJ1-5; the table gives TRBD1 as D, unverified against the DNA. TRBV7-5 is noted as a pseudogene. This CDR3 region has 18 residues. This chain's CDR3 is CARSLGGTDTTINQPQHF. The CDR3 DNA sequence: TGTGCCAGAAGCCTAGGAGGGACAGACACAACCATTAATCAGCCCCAGCATTTT.